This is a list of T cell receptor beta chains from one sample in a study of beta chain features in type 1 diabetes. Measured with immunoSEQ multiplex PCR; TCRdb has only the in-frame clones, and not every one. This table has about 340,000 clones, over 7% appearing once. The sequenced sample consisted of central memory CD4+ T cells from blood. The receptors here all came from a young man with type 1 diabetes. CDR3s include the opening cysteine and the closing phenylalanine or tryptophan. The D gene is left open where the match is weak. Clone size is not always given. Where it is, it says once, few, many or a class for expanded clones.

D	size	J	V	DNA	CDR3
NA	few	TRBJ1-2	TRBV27	TGTGCCAGCAAAGAGAGTAACTATGGCTACACCTTC	CASKESNYGYTF
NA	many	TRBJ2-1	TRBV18	TGTGCCAGCTCACCAGGGGGTAACCCGAATGAGCAGTTCTTC	CASSPGGNPNEQFF
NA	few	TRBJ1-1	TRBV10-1	TGCGCCAGCCGCGGGCAGGGCACTGAAGCTTTCTTT	CASRGQGTEAFF
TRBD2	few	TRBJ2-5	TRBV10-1	TGCGCCAGCAGTGAGTCGACGGGGGGGATGGAGACCCAGTACTTC	CASSESTGGMETQYF
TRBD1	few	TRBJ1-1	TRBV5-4	TGTGCCAGCAACCGGGACAGGGTGGAGAACACTGAAGCTTTCTTT	CASNRDRVENTEAFF
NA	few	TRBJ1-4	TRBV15	TGTGCCACCAGCAGAGATATCAATGAAAAACTGTTTTTT	CATSRDINEKLFF
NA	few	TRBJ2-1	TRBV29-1	TGCAGCGCGACCCGTGGGACGGGAAATGAGCAGTTCTTC	CSATRGTGNEQFF
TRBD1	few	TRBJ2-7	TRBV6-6	TGTGCCAGCAGTACGGACAGGGTTCTTTACGAGCAGTACTTC	CASSTDRVLYEQYF
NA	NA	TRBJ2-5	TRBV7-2	TGTGCCAGCAGCCAGGTAGAGGGCTCCCGGGGGACCCAGTACTTC	CASSQVEGSRGTQYF
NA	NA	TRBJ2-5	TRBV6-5	TGTGCCAGCAGTTATGGTGAGACCCAGTACTTC	CASSYGETQYF
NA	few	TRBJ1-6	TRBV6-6	TGTGCCAGCAGGTCGGAGGGTCTTTCACCCCTCCACTTT	CASRSEGLSPLHF
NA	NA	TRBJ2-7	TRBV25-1	TGTGCCAGCAGTGAATCCCCTAACTACGAGCAGTACTTC	CASSESPNYEQYF
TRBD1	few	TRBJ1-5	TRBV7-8	TGTGCCAGCAGCCCGGACAGGTTGGCATATAGCAATCAGCCCCAGCATTTT	CASSPDRLAYSNQPQHF
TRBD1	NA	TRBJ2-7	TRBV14	TGTGCCAGCAGCCTAGGGACAGGATCGACCTACGAGCAGTACTTC	CASSLGTGSTYEQYF
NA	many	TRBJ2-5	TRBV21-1	TGTGCCACCACGCGACTGGACAGGGTAATTGAGACCCAGTACTTC	CATTRLDRVIETQYF
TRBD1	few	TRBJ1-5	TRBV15	TGTGCCACCAGCGGCGGACAGGGTGGCAATCAGCCCCAGCATTTT	CATSGGQGGNQPQHF
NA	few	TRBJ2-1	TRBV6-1	TGTGCCAGCAGTGAAGCTTCATCCTCCTACAATGAGCAGTTCTTC	CASSEASSSYNEQFF
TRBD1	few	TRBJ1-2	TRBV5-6	TGTGCCAGCAGCTCGGGACAGAGGACTTATGGCTACACCTTC	CASSSGQRTYGYTF
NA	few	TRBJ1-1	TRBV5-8	TGTGCCAGCAGCTTGGAATGGGTCAACACTGAAGCTTTCTTT	CASSLEWVNTEAFF
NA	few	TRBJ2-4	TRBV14	TGTGCCAGCAGCCAAGATAGTAGGACTTACCTTCGGGGGAACATTCAGTACTTC	CASSQDSRTYLRGNIQYF
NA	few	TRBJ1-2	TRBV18	TGTGCCAGCTCACCCCCGTTTGACAGCTATGGCTACACCTTC	CASSPPFDSYGYTF
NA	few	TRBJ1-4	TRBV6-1	TGTGCCAGCAGGAATGGTCAGGGTTCGGGGGAAAAACTGTTTTTT	CASRNGQGSGEKLFF
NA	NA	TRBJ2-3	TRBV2	TGTGCCAGCAGTGTAGGTTGGGCAGATACGCAGTATTTT	CASSVGWADTQYF
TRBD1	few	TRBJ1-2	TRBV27	TGTGCCAGCAGTTGGGGACAGGGCTCTGGCTACACCTTC	CASSWGQGSGYTF
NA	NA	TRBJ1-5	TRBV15	TGTGCCACCAGCAGAGGTGGGGGGGCGAAGGCCAATCAGCCCCAGCATTTT	CATSRGGGAKANQPQHF
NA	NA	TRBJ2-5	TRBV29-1	TGCAGCGTTCCGAGTCTTCAAGAGACCCAGTACTTC	CSVPSLQETQYF
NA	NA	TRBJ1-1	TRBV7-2	TGTGCCAGCAGCTCGGTAAGCGTCGGGGACACTGAAGCTTTCTTT	CASSSVSVGDTEAFF
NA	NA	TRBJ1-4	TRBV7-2	TGTGCCAGCAGCCAGTCTAATGAAAAACTGTTTTTT	CASSQSNEKLFF
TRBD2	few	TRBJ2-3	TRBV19	TGTGCCAGTAGTATCGTGACTAGCTGGGAAGGAGATACGCAGTATTTT	CASSIVTSWEGDTQYF
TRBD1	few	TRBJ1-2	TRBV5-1	TGCGCCAGCAGCGCCACCGGGACAGGGTCCAACTATGGCTACACCTTC	CASSATGTGSNYGYTF
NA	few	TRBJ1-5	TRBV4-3	TGCGCCAGCAGCCAAAACCAGGACAGCAATCAGCCCCAGCATTTT	CASSQNQDSNQPQHF
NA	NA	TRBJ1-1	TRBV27	TGTGCCAGCAGGCTATTGGGACCGGTGAACACTGAAGCTTTCTTT	CASRLLGPVNTEAFF
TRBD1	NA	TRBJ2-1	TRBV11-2	TGTGCCAGCAGCCCCACAGGGGATGCTGAGCAGTTCTTC	CASSPTGDAEQFF
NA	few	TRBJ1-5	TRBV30	TGTGCCTGGAGTGAGGGGGGCAATCAGCCCCAGCATTTT	CAWSEGGNQPQHF
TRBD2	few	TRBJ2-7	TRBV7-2	TGTGCCAGCAGCGCCAGCGGGGCCTCCTACGAGCAGTACTTC	CASSASGASYEQYF
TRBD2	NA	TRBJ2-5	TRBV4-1	TGCGCCAGCAGCCTCACCCGGCAGCGGGGACAAGAGACCCAGTACTTC	CASSLTRQRGQETQYF